This TCR beta chain appears in the sequencing data of a study of cytomegalovirus exposure and HLA in healthy donors. The germline CDR1 and CDR2 sequences are KGHSH and LQKENI. The CDR3 has 16 amino acids. Study-wide results and caveats: High sensitivity and specificity were reportedly achieved when the classifier diagnosed cytomegalovirus status.

The PCR ran on 60 Vbeta and 13 Jbeta primers. TCRdb's table, derived via immunoSEQ multiplex PCR, lists solely in-frame clones and lacks some. Among approximately 110,000 clones listed, 73% were seen once. As regards this clone: Its matching antigen is unknown. Germline is not matched at one junction end, which may reflect a read error.

The rearrangement uses TRBV18 and TRBJ1-6, with no clear D. The origin of this receptor is a middle-aged man in good health and CMV-seronegative. The sequencing input was PBMCs. Written as DNA, the CDR3 is TGTACCAGCTCTCAAGCTGGGAGCTCCTATAATTCACCCCTCCACTTT. The encoded protein is CTSSQAGSSYNSPLHF.